Shown below are 22 T cell receptor beta chains from a single sample sequenced in a study of T cells in localized non-small cell lung cancer. Profiled with immunoSEQ multiplex PCR; TCRdb holds only in-frame clones, not every one. Of about 79,000 clones listed, more than 75% are singletons. The source was peripheral blood, collected before any cancer treatment. The receptors come from a woman aged 40 to 75 with stage I squamous cell lung carcinoma.

The rearrangement uses TRBV5-1 and TRBJ2-3; 7 bases are a match to TRBD1. Germline assignment: CDR1 SGHRS and CDR2 YFSETQ. J was trimmed by 4 bases and V by 3 bases; bases with no gene match: 8. This CDR3 is 15 amino acids long. In nucleotides, the CDR3 is TGCGCCAGCAGCTCCTCAGGGGGTCAGGCAGATACGCAGTATTTT. Encoded protein: CASSSSGGQADTQYF.

This clone was counted once. The chain combines TRBV18 with TRBJ2-4, with a tentative D call TRBD2 (5 bases). This CDR3 has 15 residues. The ends were cut back, 3 bases at V and 0 bases at J, with 9 bases in the middle. The germline CDR1 and CDR2 sequences are KGHSH and LQKENI. The CDR3 reads CASSPLLVAKNIQYF. The CDR3, as DNA: TGTGCCAGCTCACCTTTACTAGTAGCCAAAAACATTCAGTACTTC.

The chain employs TRBV5-4 and TRBJ2-7; weak D call: TRBD1 (6 bases). Between the trimmed V and J ends, which lost 2 bases and 4 bases, there was a span of 13 bases. Germline V lookup: CDR1 SGHNT, CDR2 YYREEE (reference sequence). The CDR3 sequence is 14 residues long. CDR3 sequence: CASSLQGSDYEQYF. CDR3 in DNA: TGTGCCAGCAGCTTACAGGGTAGTGATTACGAGCAGTACTTC.

The V gene is TRBV5-1, the J gene TRBJ2-3; no definite D call. Germline assignment: CDR1 SGHRS and CDR2 YFSETQ. V dropped 0 bases and J dropped 5 bases, with 13 bases sitting between them. This CDR3 is 15 amino acids long. In nucleotides, the CDR3 is TGCGCCAGCAGCTTGGCGTCGTTAGGTGGAGATACGCAGTATTTT. It encodes CASSLASLGGDTQYF.

The chain employs TRBV5-4 and TRBJ2-5, with D tentatively TRBD1 or TRBD2 (5 bases each). Germline loops: CDR1 SGHNT, CDR2 YYREEE (reference sequence). Trimming removed 4 bases from V and 9 bases from J, with 13 bases in between. CDR3 length equals 12 residues. The CDR3: CASSPTGRPQYF. Here the CDR3 DNA reads TGTGCCAGCAGCCCGACGGGGCGGCCCCAGTACTTC.

This clone was seen only a few times. The V call is TRBV11-2, the J call TRBJ2-7; D not resolved. The CDR3 contains 14 residues. Germline CDR1 SGHAT, CDR2 FQNNGV. Deletions cut 5 bases from V and 2 bases from J, with 13 bases between. CDR3 DNA: TGTGCCAGCAGCATCCTGGACGGGCCCTACGAGCAGTACTTC. This sequence encodes CASSILDGPYEQYF.

This rearrangement joins TRBV4-1 to TRBJ1-5; 11 bases align to TRBD1. Per the germline V gene, CDR1 is MGHRA and CDR2 is YSYEKL. Trimming took 5 bases from V and 3 from J; bases not matched to a gene: 6. This CDR3 contains 16 residues. As DNA, the CDR3 is TGCGCCAGCAGCAGAGGGACAGGGGGTGACAATCAGCCCCAGCATTTT. This sequence encodes CASSRGTGGDNQPQHF.

This CDR3 is CASSSTRTSFSYNEQFF. The CDR3 region has the DNA TGCGCCAGCAGCTCCACTAGGACTTCTTTCTCCTACAATGAGCAGTTCTTC. This sequence joins TRBV5-1 and TRBJ2-1, with a possible D match to TRBD2 (5 bases). The germline gives CDR1 SGHRS, CDR2 YFSETQ. The CDR3 sequence is 17 residues long. V lost 3 bases and J 0 bases, leaving 16 bases between the germline ends. Full variable domain (outside the CDR3, taken from reference TRBV5-1 and TRBJ2-1): KAGVTQTPRYLIKTRGQQVTLSCSPISGHRSVSWYQQTPGQGLQFLFEYFSETQRNKGNFPGRFSGRQFSNSRSEMNVSTLELGDSALYLCASSSTRTSFSYNEQFFGPGTRLTVL.

The V call is TRBV2, the J call TRBJ2-1; D remains unclear. The germline V gene has CDR1 SNHLY and CDR2 FYNNEI. Trimming took off 7 bases at V and 2 bases at J, with 12 bases between the two ends. The length of the CDR3 is 14 residues. This CDR3 reads CASTISDAYNEQFF. CDR3 nucleotides: TGTGCCAGCACCATCTCGGATGCCTACAATGAGCAGTTCTTC.

The gene calls are TRBV7-9 and TRBJ2-2; 10 bases line up with TRBD1. Germline CDR1 reads SEHNR; CDR2 reads FQNEAQ (reference sequence). The CDR3 sequence is 16 residues long. Trimming cost V 5 bases and J 4 bases; bases outside gene matches: 7. CDR3 loop: CASSPRQGASTGELFF. DNA of the CDR3: TGTGCCAGCAGCCCTCGACAGGGGGCAAGCACCGGGGAGCTGTTTTTT.

The chain combines TRBV4-2 with TRBJ2-2; 8 bases are shared with TRBD2. V shed 1 base, J shed 6 bases, and the junction held 1 base outside the gene matches. CDR1 is LGHNA and CDR2 is YNFKEQ in the germline V gene. The CDR3 extends over 14 amino acids. In DNA form, the CDR3 reads TGTGCCAGCAGCCAAGCGGGGGGGGCCGGGGAGCTGTTTTTT. Its translation is CASSQAGGAGELFF.

The CDR3 sequence is CASSSRQGRTEAFF. For the CDR3, the DNA is TGTGCCAGCAGTTCCCGACAGGGGAGGACTGAAGCTTTCTTT. The gene calls are TRBV6-5 and TRBJ1-1, with TRBD1 matching 8 bases. The V gene end was trimmed by 4 bases and the J gene end by 5 bases; junction bases not matched to a gene: 6. CDR1 and CDR2 (germline): MNHEY, SVGAGI. The CDR3 contains 14 residues.

J is TRBJ2-2 and V is TRBV7-3; D gene uncertain. The CDR3 contains 15 residues. Germline CDR1 SGHTA, CDR2 FQGTGA. Trimming shortened V by 0 bases and J by 0 bases, and 5 bases separated the two germline ends. CDR3 sequence reads: CASSLTRSNTGELFF. The CDR3 coding sequence is TGTGCCAGCAGCTTAACCCGGTCGAACACCGGGGAGCTGTTTTTT.

The CDR3 DNA reads TGCGCCAGCAGCCCTTCAGCGGGGAGCCGGTCAGATACGCAGTATTTT. Amino acids: CASSPSAGSRSDTQYF. This chain joins TRBV5-1 and TRBJ2-3, with 7 bases identical to TRBD2. Germline lookup yields CDR1 SGHRS and CDR2 YFSETQ. The CDR3 has 16 residues. Losses at the gene ends were 4 bases for V and 4 bases for J; bases not matched to a gene: 12.

V is TRBV4-2 and J is TRBJ1-1; D remains unclear. The CDR3 is made up of 16 amino acids. The germline CDR1 and CDR2 sequences are LGHNA and YNFKEQ. V gave up 1 base and J gave up 0 bases, with 12 bases separating them. CDR3 nucleotide sequence: TGTGCCAGCAGCCAAGTAGCCTATACTATGAACACTGAAGCTTTCTTT. The encoded protein is CASSQVAYTMNTEAFF.

CDR3 DNA: TGTGCCAGCAGCCCTGGACTAGCGGGGGGCCTGAACACCGGGGAGCTGTTTTTT. As protein: CASSPGLAGGLNTGELFF. V is TRBV5-6 and J is TRBJ2-2, with 14 bases identical to TRBD2. Trimming took 4 bases from V and 1 from J; bases not matched to a gene: 6. This CDR3 is built from 18 residues. Germline lookup yields CDR1 SGHDT and CDR2 YYEEEE. The full variable domain, rest sourced from reference TRBV5-6 and TRBJ2-2, is DAGVTQSPTHLIKTRGQQVTLRCSPKSGHDTVSWYQQALGQGPQFIFQYYEEEERQRGNFPDRFSGHQFPNYSSELNVNALLLGDSALYLCASSPGLAGGLNTGELFFGEGSRLTVL.

This clone was detected only once. This rearrangement joins TRBV10-1 to TRBJ2-7; 9 bases map to TRBD1. The CDR3 sequence is 15 residues long. Germline assignment: CDR1 WNHNN and CDR2 SYGVQD (reference sequence). V shed 7 bases, J shed 1 base, and the junction held 8 bases outside the gene matches. As DNA, the CDR3 is TGCGCCAGCATCCTTGCCGGGACAGGGTCCTACGAGCAGTACTTC. This gives the protein CASILAGTGSYEQYF.

The genes are TRBV5-6 and TRBJ1-2; 9 bases are a match to TRBD1. Losses at the gene ends were 0 bases for V and 10 bases for J; bases not matched to a gene: 4. This CDR3 spans 13 amino acids. Germline CDR1 reads SGHDT; CDR2 reads YYEEEE. CDR3 bases: TGTGCCAGCAGCTTGGCTGGACAGGGGATCTACACCTTC. It is translated as CASSLAGQGIYTF.

This sequence joins TRBV7-2 and TRBJ1-2; D not certain. The CDR3 is 16 amino acids. Germline lookup yields CDR1 SGHTA and CDR2 FQGNSA. V lost 7 bases and J lost 5, with 23 bases in between. CDR3 DNA: TGTGCCAGCAACCCGAAGGGCAGTGGGATGGGATATGGCTACACCTTC. This gives the protein CASNPKGSGMGYGYTF.

V gene TRBV19 combines with J gene TRBJ1-2; 7 bases map to TRBD1. The CDR3 extends over 17 amino acids. CDR1 LNHDA and CDR2 SQIVND come from the germline V gene (reference sequence). J lost 4 bases, V lost 4 bases, and 15 bases had no gene match. The CDR3 DNA is TGTGCCAGTAGTACCATCCCGGGACAGCGGGGGTTCTATGGCTACACCTTC. This gives the protein CASSTIPGQRGFYGYTF.

The sample holds a few counts of this clone. The V and J genes are TRBV7-8 and TRBJ1-1; weak D call: TRBD1 (5 bases). The ends were cut back, 5 bases at V and 5 bases at J, with 21 bases in the middle. Germline V gives CDR1 SGHVS, CDR2 FQNEAQ. The CDR3 has 16 residues. CDR3 DNA: TGTGCCAGCAGCCCGTCCAATTGGGGGATTAGGACTGAAGCTTTCTTT. Translating it yields CASSPSNWGIRTEAFF.

The CDR3 is CASTGTNYNSPLHF. The CDR3 nucleotides are TGTGCCAGCACCGGGACAAATTATAATTCACCCCTCCACTTT. The chain uses TRBV6-5 and TRBJ1-6, with a tentative D call TRBD1 (6 bases). This CDR3 is built from 14 residues. The germline V gene encodes CDR1 MNHEY and CDR2 SVGAGI. V gave up 7 bases and J gave up 4 bases, with 11 bases separating them.